These 29 T cell receptor beta chains came from one sample sequenced in a study of T cell repertoires in ileal Crohn's disease. Assay used: immunoSEQ multiplex PCR; TCRdb lists only in-frame clones, some missing. This sample yields 5,000 to 7,000 clones, of which under 85% are seen a single time; around 8.9% belongs to the top ten. Sequencing was done on a sample of ileal tissue. Receptors were obtained from an adult with Crohn's disease.

V is TRBV7-9 and J is TRBJ1-4; D not certain. CDR1 is SEHNR, CDR2 FQNEAQ, per germline (reference sequence). V was shortened by 5 bases and J by 0 bases, with 7 bases between the two germline ends. The CDR3 consists of 14 residues. CDR3 loop: CASSQFATNEKLFF. The CDR3 DNA reads as TGTGCCAGCAGCCAGTTTGCAACTAATGAAAAACTGTTTTTT.

This clone occurred once. This chain uses TRBV15 with TRBJ2-2; 8 positions match TRBD2. The V and J ends lost 0 bases and 4 bases, in that order; junction bases with no gene match: 4. CDR3 size: 16 residues. The germline V gene encodes CDR1 LNHNV and CDR2 YYDKDF (reference sequence). For the CDR3, the DNA is TGTGCCACCAGCAGAGAGGCGGGGGGCACCACCGGGGAGCTGTTTTTT. Protein sequence: CATSREAGGTTGELFF.

This sequence joins TRBV2 and TRBJ2-1; 11 bases align to TRBD2. The CDR3 is made up of 15 amino acids. The J segment lost 6 bases and the V segment lost 6 bases, leaving 7 bases of the junction unmatched. Germline V gene lookup returns CDR1 SNHLY and CDR2 FYNNEI. The CDR3 region is CASSPGLAASNEQFF. The CDR3, as DNA: TGTGCCAGCAGCCCGGGACTAGCGGCCTCCAATGAGCAGTTCTTC.

This clone was detected only once. The chain uses TRBV7-8 and TRBJ1-5; tentative D call: TRBD1 (6 bases). This CDR3 comprises 15 residues. Germline-derived CDR1 and CDR2 are SGHVS and FQNEAQ. Trimming cost V 7 bases and J 0 bases, with 13 bases left between them. The CDR3 sequence is CASTVDSFSNQPQHF. The CDR3 nucleotides are TGTGCCAGCACTGTGGACAGTTTTAGCAATCAGCCCCAGCATTTT.

The CDR3 reads CASRGDTRYGYTF. CDR3 bases: TGTGCCAGCAGAGGGGACACTCGCTATGGCTACACCTTC. The chain uses TRBV6-5 and TRBJ1-2, with D possibly matching TRBD1 (6 bases). From germline, CDR1 is MNHEY and CDR2 SVGAGI. The CDR3 is 13 amino acids. Deletions cut 6 bases from V and 4 bases from J, with 12 bases between.

CDR3 region: CASSLAGGTYEQYF. In nucleotides, the CDR3 is TGCGCCAGCAGCTTGGCAGGGGGGACGTACGAGCAGTACTTC. J is TRBJ2-7 and V is TRBV5-1; D is perhaps TRBD1 (7 bases). V dropped 0 bases and J dropped 4 bases, with 11 bases sitting between them. Germline CDR1 and CDR2: SGHRS and YFSETQ. The CDR3 is 14 residues long.

The chain employs TRBV5-1 and TRBJ1-2; no clear D. Trimming shortened V by 4 bases and J by 5 bases, and 12 bases separated the two germline ends. The CDR3 is 13 residues long. Germline V gives CDR1 SGHRS, CDR2 YFSETQ. As DNA, the CDR3 is TGCGCCAGCAGCCCGGTAGAAGCTTATGGCTACACCTTC. Encoded protein: CASSPVEAYGYTF.

The V call is TRBV4-2, the J call TRBJ1-1, with a tentative D call TRBD1 (6 bases). The CDR3 runs 17 residues. The ends were cut back, 1 base at V and 1 base at J, with 16 bases in the middle. Germline V lookup: CDR1 LGHNA, CDR2 YNFKEQ. Here the CDR3 reads CASSQGRDKDSNTEAFF. The CDR3 DNA sequence: TGTGCCAGCAGCCAAGGAAGGGACAAGGATTCGAACACTGAAGCTTTCTTT.

This sequence joins TRBV7-9 and TRBJ1-5; no definite D call. This CDR3 is built from 13 residues. The germline CDR1 and CDR2 sequences are SEHNR and FQNEAQ (reference sequence). V was cut by 2 bases and J by 5 bases, with 7 bases left in between. CDR3 amino acids: CASSLRGYQPQHF. CDR3 DNA sequence: TGTGCCAGCAGCTTAAGAGGGTATCAGCCCCAGCATTTT.

V is TRBV7-9 and J is TRBJ1-6; D is unclear. The CDR3 has 14 amino acids. The germline CDR1 and CDR2 sequences are SEHNR and FQNEAQ (reference sequence). Trimming cost V 0 bases and J 10 bases, with 10 bases left between them. The CDR3 is CASSLAHPESPLHF. The CDR3 nucleotides read TGTGCCAGCAGCTTAGCCCACCCTGAGTCACCCCTCCACTTT.

This chain links TRBV5-1 with TRBJ2-3; D gene uncertain. This CDR3 has 14 amino acids. V gave up 0 bases and J gave up 3 bases, with 8 bases separating them. Germline V gene sequence: CDR1 SGHRS, CDR2 YFSETQ. CDR3 loop: CASSLGQQTDTQYF. For the CDR3, the DNA is TGCGCCAGCAGCTTGGGACAACAGACAGATACGCAGTATTTT.

The CDR3 loop reads CASSPPGGSGANTGELFF. DNA of the CDR3: TGTGCCAGCTCACCACCAGGTGGGAGCGGAGCGAACACCGGGGAGCTGTTTTTT. The chain is built from TRBV18 and TRBJ2-2; the D gene is possibly TRBD2 (5 bases). The germline CDR1 and CDR2 sequences are KGHSH and LQKENI. The CDR3 is 18 amino acids. Trimming left V 0 bases short and J 0 bases short, with 14 bases between.

The V gene is TRBV19, the J gene TRBJ1-5; D gene unclear. Trimming stripped 6 bases from V and 0 bases from J, with 9 bases between. Looked up from germline, CDR1 is LNHDA and CDR2 is SQIVND (reference sequence). The CDR3 has 14 amino acids. CDR3 region: CASRSRGSNQPQHF. In DNA form, the CDR3 reads TGTGCCAGTAGATCCCGGGGTAGCAATCAGCCCCAGCATTTT.

This clone has a single count. The V and J genes are TRBV18 and TRBJ1-4, with TRBD1 matching 7 bases. Germline trimming cut 0 bases from V and 5 bases from J; bases unmatched to any gene: 3. This CDR3 comprises 15 residues. Germline lookup yields CDR1 KGHSH and CDR2 LQKENI. The CDR3 DNA reads as TGTGCCAGCTCACCACCGGCAGGGGGGAATGAAAAACTGTTTTTT. Protein product: CASSPPAGGNEKLFF.

This rearrangement joins TRBV7-2 to TRBJ2-7; TRBD1 agrees at 8 bases. V lost 4 bases, J lost 3 bases, and 8 bases stayed unmatched. Germline V gene sequence: CDR1 SGHTA, CDR2 FQGNSA. The CDR3 has 15 amino acids. The DNA for the CDR3 is TGTGCCAGCAGCTCCCGACAGGGGAAACTCTACGAGCAGTACTTC. Amino acid sequence: CASSSRQGKLYEQYF.

V usage is TRBV7-6 and J usage is TRBJ2-7, with D maybe TRBD1 (6 bases). This CDR3 contains 16 residues. The germline CDR1 and CDR2 sequences are SGHVS and FNYEAQ. The germline V and J ends were trimmed by 5 bases and 3 bases, with 20 bases remaining between them. The CDR3 here is CASSANTGNSDYEQYF. The CDR3 nucleotides read TGTGCCAGCAGCGCAAACACAGGGAATTCGGACTACGAGCAGTACTTC.

The chain uses TRBV6-1 and TRBJ2-5; no reliable D call. V dropped 1 base and J dropped 4 bases, with 10 bases sitting between them. CDR1 is MNHNS, CDR2 SASEGT, per germline. The length of the CDR3 is 14 residues. This chain's CDR3 is CASSEGVLIETQYF. CDR3 DNA: TGTGCCAGCAGTGAAGGGGTACTAATAGAGACCCAGTACTTC.

This chain connects TRBV29-1 to TRBJ2-7; 9 bases are shared with TRBD1. V dropped 6 bases and J dropped 5; count of bases not matched to a gene: 11. Germline V gives CDR1 SQVTM, CDR2 ANQGSEA. This CDR3 contains 14 residues. The CDR3 is CSVRKGTGSNEQYF. CDR3 nucleotide sequence: TGCAGCGTCCGAAAGGGGACAGGGTCCAACGAGCAGTACTTC.

The chain employs TRBV28 and TRBJ2-3, with a tentative D call TRBD2 (5 bases). Germline V gene data show CDR1 as MDHEN and CDR2 as SYDVKM. Trimming took 6 bases from V and 1 from J, leaving 17 bases between them. There are 16 residues in the CDR3. In nucleotides, the CDR3 is TGTGCCAGCAGCCTCATCCCTAGCTCGGGCACAGATACGCAGTATTTT. Translation: CASSLIPSSGTDTQYF.

The chain joins TRBV30 to TRBJ2-2; maybe TRBD2 (6 bases). This CDR3 is 12 amino acids long. V lost 5 bases and J 7 bases, leaving 11 bases between the germline ends. Germline CDR1 GTSNPN, CDR2 SVGIG (reference sequence). The DNA for the CDR3 is TGTGCCTGGGGCAAGGGAGGCGGGGAGCTGTTTTTT. This translates into CAWGKGGGELFF.

The gene calls are TRBV25-1 and TRBJ1-2; D is unclear. With 10 bases removed from V and 6 bases from J, the gap between germline ends came to 18 bases. Germline CDR1 and CDR2: MGHDK and SYGVNS. There are 13 residues in the CDR3. The CDR3 DNA reads as TGTGCCACCTGGGAGAGGGTTTCTAATGGCTACACCTTC. Protein: CATWERVSNGYTF.

The chain combines TRBV5-6 with TRBJ2-2; TRBD1 matches 8 bases. The CDR3 has 16 residues. CDR1 SGHDT and CDR2 YYEEEE come from the germline V gene. With V trimmed by 2 bases and J by 6 bases, 9 bases remained unmatched. CDR3 loop: CASSFRDRGLAGELFF. Written as DNA, the CDR3 is TGTGCCAGCAGCTTCCGCGACAGGGGTCTTGCCGGGGAGCTGTTTTTT.

The chain combines TRBV6-4 with TRBJ2-3, with a weak D call TRBD2 (7 bases). The CDR3 spans 15 residues. Trimming removed 3 bases at V and 1 base at J, with 11 bases between. Germline CDR1 MRHNA, CDR2 SNTAGT. CDR3 loop: CASSEQGGGTDTQYF. The CDR3 nucleotides are TGTGCCAGCAGTGAACAGGGAGGGGGCACAGATACGCAGTATTTT.

The chain links TRBV21-1 to TRBJ1-5. TRBV21-1 counts as a pseudogene. The CDR3 loop spans 15 amino acids. The CDR3 here is CASSKEGSGNQPQHF. The CDR3 nucleotides are TGTGCCAGCAGCAAGGAGGGTTCCGGCAATCAGCCCCAGCATTTT.

CDR3 sequence: CASKGGGGNTEAFF. CDR3 DNA: TGTGCCAGCAAGGGGGGAGGGGGGAACACTGAAGCTTTCTTT. This chain uses TRBV27 with TRBJ1-1; perhaps TRBD1 as D (6 bases). CDR1 is MNHEY and CDR2 is SMNVEV in the germline V gene (reference sequence). The V gene lost 7 bases and the J gene lost 1 base, with 13 bases spanning the gap. The CDR3 has 14 amino acids.

The chain is built from TRBV6-5 and TRBJ2-5, with TRBD2 identical over 7 bases. The CDR3 extends over 16 amino acids. Germline loops: CDR1 MNHEY, CDR2 SVGAGI. The V gene end was trimmed by 2 bases and the J gene end by 5 bases; junction bases not matched to a gene: 11. CDR3 DNA: TGTGCCAGCAGTTACAACCCGGGGGGTTACGGGGAGACCCAGTACTTC. Translated: CASSYNPGGYGETQYF.

As concerns this clone: The sample carries other DNA sequences with the same CDR3. The rearrangement uses TRBV2 and TRBJ2-7; D not certain. The CDR3 totals 13 residues. CDR1 and CDR2 from the germline V gene are SNHLY and FYNNEI. V was shortened by 5 bases and J by 1 base, with 9 bases between the two germline ends. The CDR3 DNA reads TGTGCCAGCAGTTTGACACCTTCCTACGAGCAGTACTTC. It yields the protein CASSLTPSYEQYF.

The chain uses TRBV5-1 and TRBJ1-2; maybe TRBD1 (5 bases). CDR1 SGHRS and CDR2 YFSETQ come from the germline V gene. V was clipped by 0 bases and J by 0 bases, with 9 bases between them. The CDR3 runs 15 residues. The CDR3 sequence is CASSLAGTANYGYTF. In DNA form, the CDR3 reads TGCGCCAGCAGCTTGGCCGGGACTGCTAACTATGGCTACACCTTC.

The J gene is TRBJ1-3, the V gene TRBV5-1, with TRBD1 identical over 7 bases. Looked up from germline, CDR1 is SGHRS and CDR2 is YFSETQ. This CDR3 comprises 15 residues. V lost 5 bases, J lost 2 bases, and 7 bases stayed unmatched. As DNA, the CDR3 is TGCGCCAGCAGGTCACAGGGGACGCCTGGAAACACCATATATTTT. Translating it yields CASRSQGTPGNTIYF.